Below are 18 T cell receptor beta chains sequenced from a single sample in a study of T-cell reconstitution after alpha-beta-depleted transplantation in children (TCRdb year 2016). According to the study, the label for this sample's treatment or condition signals: allogeneic hematopoietic cell transplantation with graft depleted of TCRalphabeta T cells and CD19 B cells. Library prep was done by PCR. The sequencer was an Illumina HiSeq 2500. TCR library preparation used molecular barcoding, with unique molecular identifiers applied to normalize quantification of the TCRbeta repertoire. In-frame beta chains were kept once TCRdb had trimmed the public reads at Q25 with fastp and called clones with MiXCR. Each entry merges the rows of one CDR3 protein and shows their most common DNA and genes. Recorded for this sample are around 110,000 distinct CDR3 sequences; about a tenth of them occurred a single time. The ten most abundant clones make up nearly 35% of the sample.

This sample comprised PBMCs, obtained before TCRalphabeta/CD19-depleted stem cell transplant. These receptors were collected from a boy younger than 10 with acute lymphoblastic leukemia, due to receive a stem cell transplant.

In this sample, this clonotype turned up many times. The rearrangement links TRBV10-2 to TRBJ1-1, with a weak D call TRBD1 (5 bases). V was pared by 7 bases and J by 1 base, with 10 bases between. Germline V gene lookup returns CDR1 WSHSY and CDR2 SAAADI. The CDR3 consists of 13 residues. The CDR3 loop reads CASKGSRNTEAFF. As DNA, the CDR3 is TGCGCCAGCAAGGGGTCCAGGAACACTGAAGCTTTCTTT.

A few counts support this clonotype. The V call is TRBV18, the J call TRBJ2-7; 9 bases are shared with TRBD1. V shed 3 bases and J 6 bases; nucleotides not matched to a gene: 6. The CDR3 spans 14 residues. Germline assignment: CDR1 KGHSH and CDR2 LQKENI. CDR3 loop: CASSPWDREGEQYF. The CDR3 coding sequence is TGTGCCAGCTCACCCTGGGACAGGGAGGGCGAGCAGTACTTC. The full variable domain, its missing parts supplied by reference TRBV18 and TRBJ2-7, is NAGVMQNPRHLVRRRGQEARLRCSPMKGHSHVYWYRQLPEEGLKFMVYLQKENIIDESGMPKERFSAEFPKEGPSILRIQQVVRGDSAAYFCASSPWDREGEQYFGPGTRLTVT.

The genes are TRBV29-1 and TRBJ2-3; D remains ambiguous. CDR1 and CDR2 from the germline V gene are SQVTM and ANQGSEA. The CDR3 is made up of 12 amino acids. V was pared by 6 bases and J by 0 bases, with 7 bases between. CDR3 sequence (DNA): TGCAGCGTGGAGACTAGCACAGATACGCAGTATTTT. This sequence encodes CSVETSTDTQYF.

This clonotype was counted at least ten times. This chain links TRBV20-1 with TRBJ1-5; 10 nucleotides align to TRBD1. The CDR3 covers 16 residues. After removal of 2 bases from V and 7 bases from J, the junction contained 11 bases not matched to a gene. Looked up from germline, CDR1 is DFQATT and CDR2 is SNEGSKA (reference sequence). The CDR3 loop is CSARKITGTGAQPQHF. In DNA, the CDR3 is TGCAGTGCTAGAAAAATTACCGGGACAGGGGCACAGCCCCAGCATTTT.

This clonotype was seen more than once but under ten times. The chain joins TRBV5-1 to TRBJ1-1; possibly TRBD1 for D (6 bases). This CDR3 spans 14 amino acids. CDR1 is SGHRS and CDR2 is YFSETQ in the germline V gene. V shed 3 bases and J shed 0 bases, with 9 bases lying between them. The CDR3 region is CASSSDSVNTEAFF. The CDR3 region has the DNA TGCGCCAGCAGCTCGGACAGCGTGAACACTGAAGCTTTCTTT.

This clonotype has at least ten counts. The rearrangement joins TRBV25-1 to TRBJ1-3; D unclear. CDR1 MGHDK and CDR2 SYGVNS come from the germline V gene. V lost 2 bases to trimming and J lost 1 base, with 6 bases between them. CDR3 length: 14 amino acids. The CDR3 region has the DNA TGTGCCAGCAGTGAAGAGAGGTCTGGAAACACCATATATTTT. This gives the protein CASSEERSGNTIYF.

J is TRBJ1-4 and V is TRBV14; no definite D call. Germline CDR1 SGHDN, CDR2 FVKESK. Trimming shortened V by 4 bases and J by 8 bases, and 11 bases separated the two germline ends. The CDR3 is 13 amino acids. CDR3 DNA sequence: TGTGCCAGCAGCCCTCTCGTGGACGAAAAACTGTTTTTT. This translates into CASSPLVDEKLFF.

This clonotype was seen only a few times. The rearrangement uses TRBV20-1 and TRBJ2-7, with 10 bases identical to TRBD2. This CDR3 has 14 residues. Per the germline V gene, CDR1 is DFQATT and CDR2 is SNEGSKA (reference sequence). V was pared by 5 bases and J by 2 bases, with 6 bases of the junction left unmatched. Here the CDR3 reads CSASSGSAPYEQYF. The CDR3 DNA is TGCAGTGCTTCTAGCGGGAGTGCTCCCTACGAGCAGTACTTC.

In its sample, this clonotype was seen a few times. V usage is TRBV5-1 and J usage is TRBJ2-1; D is unresolved. Germline loops: CDR1 SGHRS, CDR2 YFSETQ. The ends were cut back, 7 bases at V and 7 bases at J, with 15 bases in the middle. This CDR3 is built from 13 residues. CDR3 amino acids: CASQSLSRNEQFF. The CDR3 DNA is TGCGCCAGCCAATCACTAAGCCGGAATGAGCAGTTCTTC.

The rearrangement joins TRBV7-9 to TRBJ2-3; 7 bases agree with TRBD2. Per germline, CDR1 SEHNR and CDR2 FQNEAQ (reference sequence). Trimming cost V 3 bases and J 4 bases; bases outside gene matches: 10. This CDR3 is built from 16 residues. The CDR3 nucleotides read TGTGCCAGCAGCTTTTATGGGAGGGCCGAGGCAGATACGCAGTATTTT. Amino acid sequence: CASSFYGRAEADTQYF.

This clonotype was detected many times. The gene calls are TRBV12-3 or TRBV12-4 and TRBJ2-4; D is ambiguous. The CDR3 is 14 amino acids. Trimming removed 3 bases at V and 1 base at J, with 7 bases between. DNA of the CDR3: TGTGCCAGCAGTTTGCAGGCTGCCAAAAACATTCAGTACTTC. The encoded protein is CASSLQAAKNIQYF.

This clonotype occurred a few times. This chain connects TRBV4-2 to TRBJ2-5, with a weak D call TRBD2 (5 bases). Germline V gene data show CDR1 as LGHNA and CDR2 as YNFKEQ. This CDR3 contains 16 residues. Trimming removed 0 bases from V and 0 bases from J, with 11 bases in between. The CDR3 DNA is TGTGCCAGCAGCCAAGATCGGTCCGGGAACCAAGAGACCCAGTACTTC. As protein: CASSQDRSGNQETQYF.

Only a few counts were recorded for this clonotype. The chain recombines TRBV5-6 with TRBJ2-7; 10 bases fit TRBD2. This CDR3 spans 17 amino acids. Germline-derived CDR1 and CDR2 are SGHDT and YYEEEE. With V trimmed by 1 base and J by 4 bases, 11 bases remained unmatched. Written as DNA, the CDR3 is TGTGCCAGCAGCTTGAGGTTAGCGGGAGGACCCCCATACGAGCAGTACTTC. This encodes CASSLRLAGGPPYEQYF.

This clonotype came up a few times. V is TRBV5-1 and J is TRBJ2-7; 8 bases fit TRBD2. V was pared by 4 bases and J by 0 bases, with 15 bases of the junction left unmatched. The CDR3 has 18 residues. Germline V gene sequence: CDR1 SGHRS, CDR2 YFSETQ. The DNA for the CDR3 is TGCGCCAGCAGCCCGACAAGGAGGAACAGCGGGAGCTCCTACGAGCAGTACTTC. Amino acids: CASSPTRRNSGSSYEQYF. The full variable domain, completed using reference TRBV5-1 and TRBJ2-7, is KAGVTQTPRYLIKTRGQQVTLSCSPISGHRSVSWYQQTPGQGLQFLFEYFSETQRNKGNFPGRFSGRQFSNSRSEMNVSTLELGDSALYLCASSPTRRNSGSSYEQYFGPGTRLTVT.

The chain uses TRBV29-1 and TRBJ1-1; 8 bases are shared with TRBD1. Germline V gene sequence: CDR1 SQVTM, CDR2 ANQGSEA. The CDR3 has 17 residues. The J segment lost 0 bases and the V segment lost 2 bases, leaving 11 bases of the junction unmatched. The CDR3 is CSVELRDRMNMNTEAFF. The CDR3 DNA reads TGCAGCGTTGAACTGAGGGACAGGATGAACATGAACACTGAAGCTTTCTTT. The full variable domain, in which reference TRBV29-1 and TRBJ1-1 provide the parts outside the CDR3, is SAVISQKPSRDICQRGTSLTIQCQVDSQVTMMFWYRQQPGQSLTLIATANQGSEATYESGFVIDKFPISRPNLTFSTLTVSNMSPEDSSIYLCSVELRDRMNMNTEAFFGQGTRLTVV.

This clonotype came up a few times. The J gene is TRBJ2-3, the V gene TRBV5-1; no reliable D call. From germline, CDR1 is SGHRS and CDR2 YFSETQ. V was trimmed by 2 bases and J by 2 bases, leaving 6 bases between them. The CDR3 totals 13 residues. The CDR3 region has the DNA TGCGCCAGCAGCTTCCCTACCACAGATACGCAGTATTTT. Translation gives CASSFPTTDTQYF.

V gene TRBV20-1 combines with J gene TRBJ2-3; D unclear. The CDR3 is made up of 14 amino acids. Germline CDR1 reads DFQATT; CDR2 reads SNEGSKA (reference sequence). V was trimmed by 0 bases and J by 2 bases, leaving 9 bases between them. The CDR3: CSARDLTNTDTQYF. In DNA, the CDR3 is TGCAGTGCTAGAGATCTAACCAACACAGATACGCAGTATTTT.

The chain has TRBV30 and TRBJ2-7; D possibly matches TRBD1 or TRBD2 (5 bases each). The CDR3 sequence is 15 residues long. The V end lost 3 bases, the J end lost 5 bases, and 20 bases lay between the germline ends. Germline V gene data show CDR1 as GTSNPN and CDR2 as SVGIG (reference sequence). The CDR3 region has the DNA TGTGCCTGGAGCGGACATGCGATCGAGGGGCACGAGCAGTACTTC. This encodes CAWSGHAIEGHEQYF.